The 13 T cell receptor beta chains below come from one sample, sequenced in a study of blood T cell repertoires in COVID-19. TCRdb keeps only in-frame clones here, not all; method: immunoSEQ multiplex PCR. The table records some 380,000 clones, over 65% of them present only once. The sequencing input was peripheral blood. Source of these receptors: a human donor with acute or convalescent COVID-19. The donor label of this sample is uncertain.

Comment on this clone: The sample carries other DNA sequences with the same CDR3. The chain combines TRBV27 with TRBJ2-7; 7 bases match TRBD2. This CDR3 contains 13 residues. The J segment lost 2 bases and the V segment lost 3 bases, leaving 1 base of the junction unmatched. The germline V gene encodes CDR1 MNHEY and CDR2 SMNVEV (reference sequence). CDR3 coding DNA: TGTGCCAGCAGTTTGGGGACTACCTACGAGCAGTACTTC. Its translation: CASSLGTTYEQYF.

As to this clone: Since a far larger clone is one base different, this is likely a read error. The chain links TRBV5-1 to TRBJ2-7, with 11 nucleotides matching TRBD1. With 4 bases clipped from V and 0 bases from J, the junction kept 3 bases outside the gene matches. The CDR3 contains 15 residues. The germline V gene encodes CDR1 SGHRS and CDR2 YFSETQ. As DNA, the CDR3 is TGCGCCAGCAGCCAAGGGACAGGGGGCTCCTACGAGCAGTACTTC. Amino acid sequence: CASSQGTGGSYEQYF.

The CDR3 spells CAWSAGLVEKLFF. The CDR3 DNA follows: TGTGCCTGGAGTGCAGGGCTAGTTGAAAAACTGTTTTTT. The J gene is TRBJ1-4, the V gene TRBV30; weak D call: TRBD1 (5 bases). V shed 1 base and J shed 7 bases, with 10 bases lying between them. The CDR3 extends over 13 amino acids. Per the germline V gene, CDR1 is GTSNPN and CDR2 is SVGIG (reference sequence).

The chain recombines TRBV3-1 (or the pseudogene TRBV3-2) with TRBJ1-2; 7 bases align to TRBD1. Germline lookup yields CDR1 LGHDT and CDR2 YNNKEL (reference sequence). J was trimmed by 0 bases and V by 2 bases; bases with no gene match: 0. This CDR3 contains 14 residues. As DNA, the CDR3 is TGTGCCAGCAGCCAACAGGGGGCTAACTATGGCTACACCTTC. This codes for CASSQQGANYGYTF.

This clone was counted a few times. The chain recombines TRBV27 with TRBJ2-2, with a weak D call TRBD2 (5 bases). The CDR3 loop spans 15 amino acids. The V gene's germline CDR1 is MNHEY and CDR2 SMNVEV (reference sequence). Trimming took 6 bases from V and 4 from J, leaving 15 bases between them. CDR3 nucleotide sequence: TGTGCCAGCAGCTTTTACGAGCGGAGCACCGGGGAGCTGTTTTTT. The encoded protein is CASSFYERSTGELFF.

On this clone: Other nucleotide sequences from this sample produce the same CDR3. The chain joins TRBV18 to TRBJ1-1; possible D gene TRBD1, 6 bases. The CDR3 has 14 residues. The V gene lost 3 bases and the J gene lost 1 base, with 9 bases spanning the gap. CDR1 is KGHSH and CDR2 is LQKENI in the germline V gene. CDR3 coding DNA: TGTGCCAGCTCACCCGGACAGACGAACACTGAAGCTTTCTTT. Its protein is CASSPGQTNTEAFF.

This chain links TRBV6-6 with TRBJ1-1; no definite D call. In germline, CDR1 is MNHNY, CDR2 SVGAGI (reference sequence). The V end was cut by 5 bases, the J end by 3 bases, with 10 bases between. The CDR3 runs 13 residues. CDR3 sequence reads: CASSRSRDTEAFF. Here the CDR3 DNA reads TGTGCCAGCAGTCGGTCAAGAGACACTGAAGCTTTCTTT.

The V gene is TRBV30, the J gene TRBJ1-1; D unclear. CDR3 length: 12 amino acids. V lost 6 bases and J 1 base, leaving 9 bases between the germline ends. Germline CDR1 GTSNPN, CDR2 SVGIG (reference sequence). The CDR3 bases are TGTGCCTGTCAGAGAGGGAACACTGAAGCTTTCTTT. It codes for CACQRGNTEAFF.

The gene calls are TRBV30 and TRBJ2-1; 11 bases match TRBD2. This CDR3 region has 14 residues. Looked up from germline, CDR1 is GTSNPN and CDR2 is SVGIG (reference sequence). Unmatched junction bases numbered 0, after V lost 1 base and J lost 4 bases. The CDR3 here is CAWSGLAGYNEQFF. CDR3 in DNA: TGTGCCTGGAGTGGACTAGCGGGATACAATGAGCAGTTCTTC. The full variable domain, in which reference TRBV30 and TRBJ2-1 provide the parts outside the CDR3, is SQTIHQWPATLVQPVGSPLSLECTVEGTSNPNLYWYRQAAGRGLQLLFYSVGIGQISSEVPQNLSASRPQDRQFILSSKKLLLSDSGFYLCAWSGLAGYNEQFFGPGTRLTVL.

The rearrangement uses TRBV5-8 and TRBJ2-5, with TRBD2 as a possible D gene (5 bases). The CDR3 loop spans 16 amino acids. Trimming left V 0 bases short and J 4 bases short, with 16 bases between. Germline V CDR1 and CDR2: SGHTS, YDEGEE. CDR3: CASSLGQTRSGETQYF. CDR3 DNA sequence: TGTGCCAGCAGCTTGGGACAAACTAGATCAGGAGAGACCCAGTACTTC.

The chain is built from TRBV7-9 and TRBJ1-2, with D unresolved. Trimming took off 4 bases at V and 2 bases at J, with 14 bases between the two ends. Germline V gene lookup returns CDR1 SEHNR and CDR2 FQNEAQ (reference sequence). This CDR3 is 15 amino acids long. The CDR3 DNA sequence: TGTGCCAGCAGCTCCACATGGGAGGTGAACTATGGCTACACCTTC. Translating gives CASSSTWEVNYGYTF. Supplemented by reference TRBV7-9 and TRBJ1-2, the full variable domain reads DTGVSQNPRHKITKRGQNVTFRCDPISEHNRLYWYRQTLGQGPEFLTYFQNEAQLEKSRLLSDRFSAERPKGSFSTLEIQRTEQGDSAMYLCASSSTWEVNYGYTFGSGTRLTVV.

Many counts were recorded for this clone. The chain couples TRBV6-5 to TRBJ1-5; 7 nucleotides line up with TRBD1. CDR3 size: 14 residues. Trimming cost V 5 bases and J 6 bases; bases outside gene matches: 7. CDR1 and CDR2 (germline): MNHEY, SVGAGI. The CDR3 coding sequence is TGTGCCAGCAGTCCGGACAGGAAAGGTCAGCCCCAGCATTTT. Translating gives CASSPDRKGQPQHF.

The count of this clone is one. This chain links TRBV2 with TRBJ2-7, with D perhaps matching TRBD2 (6 bases). The V end lost 6 bases, the J end lost 2 bases, and 14 bases lay between the germline ends. Germline V gives CDR1 SNHLY, CDR2 FYNNEI. The CDR3 length is 14 residues. The CDR3 sequence is CASRFSGGAYEQYF. The CDR3 nucleotides read TGTGCCAGCAGATTTAGCGGAGGGGCCTACGAGCAGTACTTC.